Listed below are T cell receptor beta chains from one sample, sequenced in a study of T cell repertoires in cytomegalovirus infection. Their antigen targets remain unknown. Via MiXCR, TCRdb re-called the reads, giving one row per CDR3 protein. The table shows about 570,000 distinct CDR3 sequences, with about 40% occurring only once. This material consisted of cultured PBMCs, taken from culture after CMV antigen stimulation. These receptors all stem from a human donor in good health (CMV status not recorded). Some clones in this sample may be carry-over from other donors' samples. CDR3s include the opening cysteine and the closing phenylalanine or tryptophan. D genes are given only for firm matches. The size field is filled for only some rows; it gives once, few, many or a size class.

J gene | V gene | D gene | clone size | CDR3 DNA | CDR3 protein
TRBJ2-1 | TRBV19 | TRBD2 | - | TGTGCCACCGAAGGGGGGACTAGCACACACAATGAGCAGTTCTTC | CATEGGTSTHNEQFF
TRBJ2-7 | TRBV19 | - | - | TGTGCCAGTAGTTCCCAACCGGGGCTGGCCCCCTACGAGCAGTACTTC | CASSSQPGLAPYEQYF
TRBJ1-1 | TRBV7-6 | - | few | TGTGCCAGCAGCTTAGTACCGGCAGGCATTAACACTGAAGCTTTCTTT | CASSLVPAGINTEAFF
TRBJ2-7 | TRBV28 | - | few | TGTGCCGCCCGCGGGGGAGGACAGATATACGAGCAGTACTTC | CAARGGGQIYEQYF
TRBJ1-5 | TRBV6-1 | - | - | TGTGCCAGCAGTGTTGTGGCCCTCGGGGGGAGGCAGCCCCAGCATTTT | CASSVVALGGRQPQHF
TRBJ2-7 | TRBV7-2 | - | once | TGTGCCAGCAGCCCCGATTCAGGGCTTACCTACGAGCAGTACTTC | CASSPDSGLTYEQYF
TRBJ2-6 | TRBV28 | TRBD1 | - | TGTGCCAGCAGTAAAAGCCCGCGACAGGGCTCCTTGGTGGGGGCCAACGTCCTGACTTTC | CASSKSPRQGSLVGANVLTF
TRBJ2-7 | TRBV6-5 | TRBD2 | few | TGTGCCAGCAGTTACGTGGAGGGACTAGGATACGAGCAGTACTTC | CASSYVEGLGYEQYF
TRBJ1-2 | TRBV6-6 | - | - | TGTGCCAGCAGGGCGACAGGAACCTATGGCTACACCTTC | CASRATGTYGYTF
TRBJ2-1 | TRBV7-9 | TRBD2 | - | TGTGCCAGCGGTACGACTAGCGGGAGGGCCGTGGCACAGCAGTTCTTC | CASGTTSGRAVAQQFF
TRBJ1-2 | TRBV7-2 | - | few | TGTGCCAGCAGCGCCGGACCGTGGAGGGGAGAGGATGGCTACACCTTC | CASSAGPWRGEDGYTF
TRBJ1-6 | TRBV7-2 | - | - | TGTGCCAGCAGCTTGAGAATCCGGGGTTCACCCCTCCACTTT | CASSLRIRGSPLHF
TRBJ2-5 | TRBV19 | - | - | TGTGCCAGTAGTATAAGGGCCTACCGAGAGACCCAGTACTTC | CASSIRAYRETQYF
TRBJ2-1 | TRBV6-1 | - | - | TGTGCCAGCAGTGAACTGAGCGGGCAACCCTACAATGAGCAGTTCTTC | CASSELSGQPYNEQFF
TRBJ1-6 | TRBV19 | TRBD1 | few | TGTGCCAGTAGTGATCCACCGGGACAGTTTAATTCACCCCTCCACTTT | CASSDPPGQFNSPLHF
TRBJ1-1 | TRBV7-9 | - | - | TGTGCCAGCAGCACAGAAAGGGGCACTGAAGCTTTCTTT | CASSTERGTEAFF
TRBJ1-5 | TRBV7-9 | - | few | TGTGCCAGCAGCACCCCGATTGGGGCCCAGCATTTT | CASSTPIGAQHF
TRBJ1-2 | TRBV6-5 | TRBD1 | - | TGTGCCAGCAGTTACCGGGGACAGTTTAACTATGGCTACACCTTC | CASSYRGQFNYGYTF
TRBJ2-5 | TRBV15 | TRBD2 | - | TGTGCCACCAGCAGAGCTTTGCTAGCGGCCGACCAAGAGACCCAGTACTTC | CATSRALLAADQETQYF
TRBJ2-5 | TRBV12-3/TRBV12-4 | TRBD2 | - | TGTGCCAGCAGTCCCCTAGCGGGGTTGGAGACCCAGTACTTC | CASSPLAGLETQYF
TRBJ1-3 | TRBV7-2 | - | - | TGTGCCAGCAGCGAGGGACCTGGAGGAAACACCATATATTTT | CASSEGPGGNTIYF
TRBJ2-1 | TRBV7-8 | TRBD2 | few | TGTGCCAGCAGCTTAGCCCTCCCGAGCGGGGGACCCTACAATGAGCAGTTCTTC | CASSLALPSGGPYNEQFF
TRBJ2-6 | TRBV7-9 | TRBD1 | - | TGTGCCAGCAGACCTCACGGGACAGGGGGCTCTGGGGCCAACGTCCTGACTTTC | CASRPHGTGGSGANVLTF
TRBJ2-3 | TRBV7-2 | - | - | TGTGCCAGCAGCTTAGAATGGAGGGATACGCAGTATTTT | CASSLEWRDTQYF
TRBJ2-7 | TRBV11-2 | - | - | TGTGCCAGCAGCTTAGAACAGGTCGAGCAGTACTTC | CASSLEQVEQYF
TRBJ2-1 | TRBV7-8 | - | - | TGTGCCAGCAGCTTAGCGGGGGCGGGGCCCTACAATGAGCAGTTCTTC | CASSLAGAGPYNEQFF
TRBJ2-7 | TRBV14 | - | few | TGTGCCAGCAGCCAAGTTTACCGGACGGGTTTCTCCTACGAGCAGTACTTC | CASSQVYRTGFSYEQYF
TRBJ2-1 | TRBV10-3 | - | - | TGTGCGGTCATGATTGAGCAGTTCTTC | CAVMIEQFF
TRBJ1-1 | TRBV7-2 | - | - | TGTGCCAGCAGTTGGGCCGGGGGTTTAGCTTTCTTT | CASSWAGGLAFF
TRBJ2-4 | TRBV19 | - | - | TGTGCCAGTAGTACGCCCCTCCGGGGGCTAGCCAAAAACATTCAGTACTTC | CASSTPLRGLAKNIQYF
TRBJ2-7 | TRBV7-8 | - | - | TGTGCCAGCAGCTTATACGGGGTTAGCTACGAGCAGTACTTC | CASSLYGVSYEQYF
TRBJ1-4 | TRBV11-2 | - | - | TGTGCCAGCAGCTTAGTACAGTCTAATGAAAAACTGTTTTTT | CASSLVQSNEKLFF
TRBJ2-1 | TRBV7-2 | - | - | TGTGCCAGCAGCTTAGGTCGGGACTCCTACAATGAGCAGTTCTTC | CASSLGRDSYNEQFF
TRBJ2-7 | TRBV7-9 | TRBD1 | - | TGTGCCAGCGGAACGGCGGGACAGGTCACCTACGAGCAGTACTTC | CASGTAGQVTYEQYF
TRBJ2-3 | TRBV5-5 | TRBD1 | - | TGTGCCAGCAGCTTGGACAGGGGGTATGGTACGCAGTATTTT | CASSLDRGYGTQYF
TRBJ1-5 | TRBV20-1 | - | - | TGCAGTGCTAGGAGGGGGGGATCGGATCAGCCCCAGCATTTT | CSARRGGSDQPQHF
TRBJ2-5 | TRBV7-2 | - | - | TGTGCCAGCAGCTTAGGCCTGGGCCCCCAAGAGACCCAGTACTTC | CASSLGLGPQETQYF
TRBJ1-2 | TRBV7-9 | - | - | TGTGCCAGCAGCTTAGTGCCAGGGGACAATGGCTACACCTTC | CASSLVPGDNGYTF
TRBJ2-6 | TRBV20-1 | - | - | TGCAGTGCCCCCGACTCGGGGGCCAACGTCCTGACTTTC | CSAPDSGANVLTF
TRBJ2-1 | TRBV19 | TRBD2 | - | TGTGCCAGTAGGGGAGGGTCGGGGCTATACAATGAGCAGTTCTTC | CASRGGSGLYNEQFF
TRBJ1-5 | TRBV6-6 | - | few | TGTGCCAGCAGAAGTAGGTGGGTCGATCAGCCCCAGCATTTT | CASRSRWVDQPQHF